A selection of T cell receptor beta chains follows, all from one sample in a study of blood T cell repertoires in COVID-19. Assay used: immunoSEQ multiplex PCR; TCRdb lists only in-frame clones, some missing. The sample holds tens of thousands of clones, 70% to 90% seen once. The sequencing input was peripheral blood. The receptors come from a man between 60 and 75 years old with acute or convalescent COVID-19. The conserved cysteine and the conserved F or W are not part of the CDR3 here. Each record gives: V gene, J gene, CDR3 protein.

v_call: TRBV25-1
j_call: TRBJ2-7
cdr3_aa: ASARGYEQY

v_call: TRBV27
j_call: TRBJ1-1
cdr3_aa: ASSLYTTGLNTEAF

v_call: TRBV15
j_call: TRBJ1-5
cdr3_aa: ATSVQGGNQPQH

v_call: TRBV5-8
j_call: TRBJ2-7
cdr3_aa: ASSLLSREQY

v_call: TRBV2
j_call: TRBJ1-4
cdr3_aa: ASRRQGANNEKLF

v_call: TRBV11-2
j_call: TRBJ1-5
cdr3_aa: ASSSAGPSRNQPQH

v_call: TRBV13
j_call: TRBJ2-3
cdr3_aa: ASSSGHRSTDTQY

v_call: TRBV7-7
j_call: TRBJ2-5
cdr3_aa: ASGTGDGTQY

v_call: TRBV9
j_call: TRBJ2-2
cdr3_aa: ASRTADTGYTGELF

v_call: TRBV6-2/TRBV6-3
j_call: TRBJ1-1
cdr3_aa: ASSPGTEAF

v_call: TRBV6-4
j_call: TRBJ1-1
cdr3_aa: ASSDYGTETSMNTEAF

v_call: TRBV10-1
j_call: TRBJ1-2
cdr3_aa: ASSEGPARGYT

v_call: TRBV4-3
j_call: TRBJ2-1
cdr3_aa: ASSFDAGAYNEQF

v_call: TRBV27
j_call: TRBJ2-7
cdr3_aa: ASSLPNSYEQY

v_call: TRBV7-6
j_call: TRBJ2-7
cdr3_aa: ASSLADSPPSYEQY